This TCR beta chain was observed in a study of cytomegalovirus exposure and HLA in healthy donors. There are a few counts of this clone. Antigen unknown. Study results and caveats: Analysis performed later showed TCR beta chains linked to HLA being more clonally expanded than equally common others. Analyzed later, most CMV-associated TCR beta chains appeared HLA-restricted.

PCR used 60 Vbeta primers and 13 Jbeta primers. Some clones are missing from TCRdb's copy, which holds only in-frame ones; the method was immunoSEQ multiplex PCR. In the table there are roughly 140,000 clones, nearly 80% of which are singletons. Material: PBMCs. This clonotype was obtained from a woman in her 30s in good health and CMV-seronegative.

Here the CDR3 DNA reads TGTGCCAGCAGCTGGAGGACAGGGAATGTCTACGAGCAGTACTTC. It encodes CASSWRTGNVYEQYF. V usage is TRBV5-6 and J usage is TRBJ2-7, with 8 bases identical to TRBD1. Germline V gene sequence: CDR1 SGHDT, CDR2 YYEEEE. V shed 3 bases, J shed 3 bases, and the junction held 8 bases outside the gene matches. The CDR3 covers 15 residues.